What follows is one TCR beta chain and its context. What it binds is unknown. Sequence data for DNA of cultured CD4+ T cells were generated by the Oncomine TCR Beta short-read assay. Using the QIAamp micro DNA kit, genomic DNA was extracted from the CD4+ T cells that had been cultured. TCRdb reprocessed the PCR reads via MiXCR and lists one record per CDR3 protein. The data show roughly 4,900 distinct CDR3 sequences, with roughly 29% seen just once and around a third held by the top ten. This record belongs to a study of vaccination and CD4 T cells after COVID-19. Described treatment: roughly 11-day PBMC culture with coronavirus spike peptide pools or control peptides (ViraFEST assay). CDR3 length: 16 residues. Germline lookup yields CDR1 SGHTA and CDR2 FQGNSA. The V gene end was trimmed by 1 base and the J gene end by 4 bases; junction bases not matched to a gene: 8.

Sequenced: CD4+ T cells from blood, cultured in vitro. The chain combines TRBV7-2 with TRBJ2-3; 7 bases fit TRBD2. The TCR originated in a human donor who had recovered from COVID-19. The CDR3 sequence is CASSLVSSGKSDTQYF. In DNA, the CDR3 is TGTGCCAGCAGCTTAGTGTCTAGCGGAAAATCAGATACGCAGTATTTT.